This is a list of T cell receptor beta chains from one sample in a study of tumor-infiltrating lymphocytes in localized non-small cell lung cancer. Only in-frame clones appear in the TCRdb table, and some are missing; sequencing was by immunoSEQ multiplex PCR. The table shows 20,000 to 25,000 clones, with around 62% occurring only once. The specimen sequenced was lung tumor tissue. These receptors originate from a human donor with non-small cell lung cancer. Both conserved end residues are part of each CDR3.

cdr3_aa: CASSLSGGGNYGYTF
j_call: TRBJ1-2
v_call: TRBV5-4
cdr3_length: 15

cdr3_aa: CASSLVRGGEQFF
j_call: TRBJ2-1
v_call: TRBV11-3
cdr3_length: 13

cdr3_aa: CASSSSTGYEQYF
j_call: TRBJ2-7
v_call: TRBV11-2
cdr3_length: 13

cdr3_aa: CASSVDATTNYGYTF
j_call: TRBJ1-2
v_call: TRBV9
cdr3_length: 15

cdr3_aa: CASTTGGTGELFF
j_call: TRBJ2-2
v_call: TRBV27
cdr3_length: 13

cdr3_aa: CASSEVTGGYIQYF
j_call: TRBJ2-4
v_call: TRBV6-1
cdr3_length: 14

cdr3_aa: CASSLTSGSTDTQYF
j_call: TRBJ2-3
v_call: TRBV7-9
cdr3_length: 15

cdr3_aa: CASSAQGEVKYTEAFF
j_call: TRBJ1-1
v_call: TRBV7-8
cdr3_length: 16

cdr3_aa: CASSRTGNLPYGYTF
j_call: TRBJ1-2
v_call: TRBV19
cdr3_length: 15

cdr3_aa: CASSGSTGGEQYF
j_call: TRBJ2-7
v_call: TRBV7-6
cdr3_length: 13

cdr3_aa: CASSLANGLYNEQFF
j_call: TRBJ2-1
v_call: TRBV5-1
cdr3_length: 15

cdr3_aa: CASSRGGEYGYTF
j_call: TRBJ1-2
v_call: TRBV5-1
cdr3_length: 13

cdr3_aa: CASSLDRTGELFF
j_call: TRBJ2-2
v_call: TRBV7-7
cdr3_length: 13

cdr3_aa: CASSLYTSSNTGELFF
j_call: TRBJ2-2
v_call: TRBV5-1
cdr3_length: 16

cdr3_aa: CASSLVAGGRETQYF
j_call: TRBJ2-5
v_call: TRBV5-6
cdr3_length: 15

cdr3_aa: CASSSDRGHLSYGYTF
j_call: TRBJ1-2
v_call: TRBV7-9
cdr3_length: 16

cdr3_aa: CASRPTGPGEQYF
j_call: TRBJ2-7
v_call: TRBV6-6
cdr3_length: 13

cdr3_aa: CSVEDRETHEQYF
j_call: TRBJ2-7
v_call: TRBV29-1
cdr3_length: 13

cdr3_aa: CASSSGGRTADEQFF
j_call: TRBJ2-1
v_call: TRBV5-1
cdr3_length: 15

cdr3_aa: CASSLEVGQGIYEQYF
j_call: TRBJ2-7
v_call: TRBV5-1
cdr3_length: 16

cdr3_aa: CASSQRLAAPSTQYF
j_call: TRBJ2-3
v_call: TRBV18
cdr3_length: 15

cdr3_aa: CASSQVSGRGDEQFF
j_call: TRBJ2-1
v_call: TRBV14
cdr3_length: 15

cdr3_aa: CASSPASGITGELFF
j_call: TRBJ2-2
v_call: TRBV18
cdr3_length: 15

cdr3_aa: CASSRGSIATNEKLFF
j_call: TRBJ1-4
v_call: TRBV18
cdr3_length: 16

cdr3_aa: CASRGQGLNEQFF
j_call: TRBJ2-1
v_call: TRBV7-9
cdr3_length: 13

cdr3_aa: CASSATGAASTYYNEQFF
j_call: TRBJ2-1
v_call: TRBV9
cdr3_length: 18

cdr3_aa: CASSVPQETQYF
j_call: TRBJ2-5
v_call: TRBV5-1
cdr3_length: 12

cdr3_aa: CASSLDTGELFF
j_call: TRBJ2-2
v_call: TRBV5-1
cdr3_length: 12

cdr3_aa: CASRLSTGVGNTIYF
j_call: TRBJ1-3
v_call: TRBV28
cdr3_length: 15

cdr3_aa: CASSIRDRDTDTQYF
j_call: TRBJ2-3
v_call: TRBV6-1
cdr3_length: 15

cdr3_aa: CASSGSTGISGNTIYF
j_call: TRBJ1-3
v_call: TRBV9
cdr3_length: 16

cdr3_aa: CASTLDTGGAEKLFF
j_call: TRBJ1-4
v_call: TRBV6-1
cdr3_length: 15

cdr3_aa: CASSVRINQPQHF
j_call: TRBJ1-5
v_call: TRBV10-2
cdr3_length: 13

cdr3_aa: CSVAPGQGYEQYF
j_call: TRBJ2-7
v_call: TRBV29-1
cdr3_length: 13

cdr3_aa: CASHRQFSGNTIYF
j_call: TRBJ1-3
v_call: TRBV19
cdr3_length: 14

cdr3_aa: CASSLGGPANYGYTF
j_call: TRBJ1-2
v_call: TRBV5-6
cdr3_length: 15

cdr3_aa: CASSVAGEETQYF
j_call: TRBJ2-5
v_call: TRBV10-1
cdr3_length: 13

cdr3_aa: CAWNNRPGQTNYGYTF
j_call: TRBJ1-2
v_call: TRBV30
cdr3_length: 16

cdr3_aa: CASRDPGGGNGYTF
j_call: TRBJ1-2
v_call: TRBV5-1
cdr3_length: 14

cdr3_aa: CASSLGSGTPSYEQYF
j_call: TRBJ2-7
v_call: TRBV7-2
cdr3_length: 16

cdr3_aa: CASGTGLGYTF
j_call: TRBJ1-2
v_call: TRBV28
cdr3_length: 11

cdr3_aa: CATSEAGTGDYEQYF
j_call: TRBJ2-7
v_call: TRBV15
cdr3_length: 15

cdr3_aa: CASITEWGSLNTGELFF
j_call: TRBJ2-2
v_call: TRBV7-9
cdr3_length: 17

cdr3_aa: CAISSQGAEKLFF
j_call: TRBJ1-4
v_call: TRBV10-3
cdr3_length: 13

cdr3_aa: CASSLQGSEQFF
j_call: TRBJ2-1
v_call: TRBV5-5
cdr3_length: 12

cdr3_aa: CASSVGGSHPRDEKLFF
j_call: TRBJ1-4
v_call: TRBV9
cdr3_length: 17

cdr3_aa: CASSPGSGPQAEQYF
j_call: TRBJ2-7
v_call: TRBV11-2
cdr3_length: 15

cdr3_aa: CASSFYRDRGIYGNQPQHF
j_call: TRBJ1-5
v_call: TRBV5-4
cdr3_length: 19

cdr3_aa: CASSQGGSFQETQYF
j_call: TRBJ2-5
v_call: TRBV4-2
cdr3_length: 15

cdr3_aa: CASSEWKGMDNEQFF
j_call: TRBJ2-1
v_call: TRBV25-1
cdr3_length: 15

cdr3_aa: CASSFTGYEQYF
j_call: TRBJ2-7
v_call: TRBV7-9
cdr3_length: 12

cdr3_aa: CASSFLPGQGRFDYGYTF
j_call: TRBJ1-2
v_call: TRBV5-4
cdr3_length: 18

cdr3_aa: CASNGEGLALNEQFF
j_call: TRBJ2-1
v_call: TRBV9
cdr3_length: 15

cdr3_aa: CASSFQLQEYTGELFF
j_call: TRBJ2-2
v_call: TRBV11-1
cdr3_length: 16

cdr3_aa: CASGPGVLSYNEQFF
j_call: TRBJ2-1
v_call: TRBV12-5
cdr3_length: 15